One sample yielded the 13 T cell receptor beta chains listed below, sequenced in a study of cytomegalovirus exposure and HLA in healthy donors. Use of 60 Vbeta and 13 Jbeta primers characterized the PCR. The data were produced by immunoSEQ multiplex PCR, yet TCRdb's version contains in-frame clones alone and is incomplete. The specimen's table records 60,000 to 70,000 clones. The source material was PBMCs. These receptor sequences come from a boy younger than 18 in good health and CMV-seronegative.

This chain uses TRBV6-6 with TRBJ1-5, with TRBD1 matching over 7 bases. The CDR3 length is 14 residues. Unmatched junction bases numbered 5, after V lost 6 bases and J lost 3 bases. Germline V CDR1 and CDR2: MNHNY, SVGAGI (reference sequence). CDR3 sequence (DNA): TGTGCCAGCAGGCCGGGACAGATCAATCAGCCCCAGCATTTT. Residues: CASRPGQINQPQHF.

V usage is TRBV27 and J usage is TRBJ2-1, with 7 bases identical to TRBD2. With 1 base clipped from V and 4 bases from J, the junction kept 4 bases outside the gene matches. CDR1 and CDR2 (germline): MNHEY, SMNVEV (reference sequence). The CDR3 has 15 residues. CDR3 DNA: TGTGCCAGCAGTTTATATGCGGGAGCTTACAATGAGCAGTTCTTC. It translates to CASSLYAGAYNEQFF.

V and J are TRBV18 and TRBJ2-6; 13 bases map to TRBD2. V was clipped by 2 bases and J by 4 bases; unmatched bases: 5. The CDR3 totals 18 residues. Germline CDR1 KGHSH, CDR2 LQKENI. This chain's CDR3 is CASSPGLAGEVGANVLTF. CDR3 nucleotides: TGTGCCAGCTCACCAGGACTAGCGGGGGAAGTAGGGGCCAACGTCCTGACTTTC.

The chain recombines TRBV7-6 with TRBJ2-2, with a tentative D call TRBD2 (5 bases). Trimming left V 4 bases short and J 1 base short, with 10 bases between. The CDR3 is 15 residues long. Germline loops: CDR1 SGHVS, CDR2 FNYEAQ. CDR3 region: CASSWAEGNTGELFF. DNA for the CDR3: TGTGCCAGCAGCTGGGCAGAGGGGAACACCGGGGAGCTGTTTTTT.

The V gene is TRBV6-6, the J gene TRBJ1-2; 8 positions agree with TRBD1. CDR3 length: 15 amino acids. V shed 6 bases and J 4 bases; nucleotides not matched to a gene: 10. Germline assignment: CDR1 MNHNY and CDR2 SVGAGI (reference sequence). CDR3 in DNA: TGTGCCAGCAGCACGACAGGGGAAGGGGGCTATGGCTACACCTTC. It specifies CASSTTGEGGYGYTF.

This chain connects TRBV18 to TRBJ1-1; no firm D call. The V end lost 0 bases, the J end lost 2 bases, and 10 bases lay between the germline ends. The CDR3 totals 15 residues. Per the germline V gene, CDR1 is KGHSH and CDR2 is LQKENI. CDR3 DNA sequence: TGTGCCAGCTCACCACCGGAGGGAGGTAACACTGAAGCTTTCTTT. Translating gives CASSPPEGGNTEAFF.

This chain joins TRBV7-2 and TRBJ1-4; D remains ambiguous. The germline gives CDR1 SGHTA, CDR2 FQGNSA. V gave up 1 base and J gave up 3 bases, with 18 bases separating them. The CDR3 consists of 18 residues. The CDR3 protein is CASSLVSLDEGSNEKLFF. CDR3 coding DNA: TGTGCCAGCAGCTTAGTATCCTTAGATGAGGGCTCTAATGAAAAACTGTTTTTT.

The V gene is TRBV28, the J gene TRBJ1-1; possible D gene TRBD1, 5 bases. Germline V lookup: CDR1 MDHEN, CDR2 SYDVKM. CDR3 length: 14 amino acids. V lost 5 bases, J lost 4 bases, and 14 bases lay in between. This CDR3 reads CASSLGRRGTEAFF. The CDR3 DNA follows: TGTGCCAGCAGTCTGGGACGGAGGGGCACTGAAGCTTTCTTT.

The J gene is TRBJ2-3, the V gene TRBV9, with 7 bases identical to TRBD2. The CDR3 is 16 residues long. V gave up 4 bases and J gave up 4 bases; unmatched junction bases: 12. Per germline, CDR1 SGDLS and CDR2 YYNGEE. The CDR3 reads CASSPLGGSIADTQYF. In DNA form, the CDR3 reads TGTGCCAGCAGCCCCCTGGGAGGGAGTATAGCAGATACGCAGTATTTT.

The chain uses TRBV7-2 and TRBJ2-6; TRBD1 might be the D (5 bases). The germline V gene has CDR1 SGHTA and CDR2 FQGNSA. The ends were cut back, 7 bases at V and 0 bases at J, with 10 bases in the middle. CDR3 length: 15 amino acids. CDR3 sequence (DNA): TGTGCCAGCACCCCAACAGGCTCTGGGGCCAACGTCCTGACTTTC. This encodes CASTPTGSGANVLTF.

The chain recombines TRBV6-5 with TRBJ1-1; D possibly corresponds to TRBD1 (6 bases). The germline V gene encodes CDR1 MNHEY and CDR2 SVGAGI. V shed 11 bases and J shed 8 bases, with 24 bases lying between them. This CDR3 has 14 amino acids. CDR3 sequence (DNA): TGTGCCTCCTCACCTGGGGGCGCGGTATCCGAAGCTTTCTTT. It codes for CASSPGGAVSEAFF.

The chain links TRBV6-1 to TRBJ2-1, with 10 bases fitting TRBD2. The CDR3 has 16 residues. Trimming removed 2 bases from V and 3 bases from J; junction bases left unmatched: 4. Germline V gene lookup returns CDR1 MNHNS and CDR2 SASEGT. The CDR3 region is CASSESLAGVYNEQFF. The CDR3 DNA is TGTGCCAGCAGTGAATCCCTAGCGGGGGTCTACAATGAGCAGTTCTTC.

V gene TRBV30 combines with J gene TRBJ2-2, with TRBD1 identical over 10 bases. Germline CDR1 reads GTSNPN; CDR2 reads SVGIG (reference sequence). CDR3 length: 15 amino acids. With V trimmed by 1 base and J by 6 bases, 5 bases remained unmatched. This CDR3 reads CAWSDLGQGAGELFF. The CDR3 nucleotides read TGTGCCTGGAGTGACCTAGGACAGGGGGCCGGGGAGCTGTTTTTT.